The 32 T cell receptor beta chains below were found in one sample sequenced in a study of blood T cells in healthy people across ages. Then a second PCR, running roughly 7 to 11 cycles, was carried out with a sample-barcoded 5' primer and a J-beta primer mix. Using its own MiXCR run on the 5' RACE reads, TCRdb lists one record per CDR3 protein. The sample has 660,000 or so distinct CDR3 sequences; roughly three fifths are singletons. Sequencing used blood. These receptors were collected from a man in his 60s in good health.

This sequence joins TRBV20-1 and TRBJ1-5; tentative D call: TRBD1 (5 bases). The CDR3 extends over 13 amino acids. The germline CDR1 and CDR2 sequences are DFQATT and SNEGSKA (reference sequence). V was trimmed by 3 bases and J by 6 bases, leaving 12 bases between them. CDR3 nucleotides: TGCAGTGCTAGTTTTCCGGGGACTCAGCCCCAGCATTTT. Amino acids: CSASFPGTQPQHF.

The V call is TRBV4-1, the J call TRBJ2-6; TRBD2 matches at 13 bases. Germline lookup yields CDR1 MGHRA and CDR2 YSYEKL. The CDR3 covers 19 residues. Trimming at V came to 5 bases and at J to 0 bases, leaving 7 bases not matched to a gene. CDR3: CASSFRLAGGSSGANVLTF. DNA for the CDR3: TGCGCCAGCAGCTTCCGACTAGCGGGGGGATCCTCTGGGGCCAACGTCCTGACTTTC.

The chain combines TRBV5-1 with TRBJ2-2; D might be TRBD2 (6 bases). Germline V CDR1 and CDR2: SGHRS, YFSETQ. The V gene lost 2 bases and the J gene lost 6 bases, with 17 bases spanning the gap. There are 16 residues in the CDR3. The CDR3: CASSFAGQTGAGELFF. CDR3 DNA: TGCGCCAGCAGCTTTGCGGGTCAGACGGGAGCCGGGGAGCTGTTTTTT.

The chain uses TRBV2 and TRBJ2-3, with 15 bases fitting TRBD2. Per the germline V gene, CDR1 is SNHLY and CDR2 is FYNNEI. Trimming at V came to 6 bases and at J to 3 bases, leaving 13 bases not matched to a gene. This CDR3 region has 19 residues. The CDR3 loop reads CASSKGLAGGRVVTDTQYF. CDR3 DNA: TGTGCCAGCAGCAAAGGACTAGCGGGGGGGCGCGTGGTGACAGATACGCAGTATTTT.

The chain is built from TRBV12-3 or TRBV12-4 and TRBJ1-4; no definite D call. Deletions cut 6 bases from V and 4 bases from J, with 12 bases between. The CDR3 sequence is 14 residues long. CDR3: CASSSREGNEKLFF. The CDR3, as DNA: TGTGCCAGCAGCTCCCGGGAGGGTAATGAAAAACTGTTTTTT.

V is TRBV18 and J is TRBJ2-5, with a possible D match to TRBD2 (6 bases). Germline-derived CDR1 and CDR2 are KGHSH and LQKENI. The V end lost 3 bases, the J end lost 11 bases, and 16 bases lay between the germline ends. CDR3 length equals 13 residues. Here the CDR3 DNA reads TGTGCCAGCTCACCTACGGGGGATCTCTGGCAGTACTTC. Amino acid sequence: CASSPTGDLWQYF.

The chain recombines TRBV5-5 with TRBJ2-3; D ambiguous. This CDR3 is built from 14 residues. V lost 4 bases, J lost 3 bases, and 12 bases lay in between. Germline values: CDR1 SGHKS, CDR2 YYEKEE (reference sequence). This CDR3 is CASSDLSSTDTQYF. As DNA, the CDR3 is TGTGCCAGCAGCGACCTATCGAGTACAGATACGCAGTATTTT.

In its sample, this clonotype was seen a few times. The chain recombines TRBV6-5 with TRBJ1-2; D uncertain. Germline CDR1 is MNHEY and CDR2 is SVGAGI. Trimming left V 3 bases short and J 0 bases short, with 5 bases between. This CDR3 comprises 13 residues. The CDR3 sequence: CASSYSSNYGYTF. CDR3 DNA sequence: TGTGCCAGCAGTTATTCCTCTAACTATGGCTACACCTTC.

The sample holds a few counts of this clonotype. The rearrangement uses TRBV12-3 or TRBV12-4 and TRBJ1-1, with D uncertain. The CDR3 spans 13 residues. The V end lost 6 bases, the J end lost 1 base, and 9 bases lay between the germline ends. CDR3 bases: TGTGCCAGCAGCCTCTATAAGAACACTGAAGCTTTCTTT. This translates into CASSLYKNTEAFF.

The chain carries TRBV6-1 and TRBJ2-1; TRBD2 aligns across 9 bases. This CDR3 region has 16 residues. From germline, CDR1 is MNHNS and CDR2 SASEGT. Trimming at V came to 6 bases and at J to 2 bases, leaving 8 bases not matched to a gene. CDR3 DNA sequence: TGTGCCAGCAGGAGGGGCGGGGGGGATGCCTACAATGAGCAGTTCTTC. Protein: CASRRGGGDAYNEQFF.

CDR3 region: CAITRTGDNYGYTF. The DNA of the CDR3 is TGTGCCATCACCAGGACAGGGGACAACTATGGCTACACCTTC. The V gene is TRBV10-3, the J gene TRBJ1-2; the match to TRBD1 covers 9 bases. Trimming took 7 bases from V and 2 from J; bases not matched to a gene: 5. Germline-derived CDR1 and CDR2 are ENHRY and SYGVKD. This CDR3 region has 14 residues.

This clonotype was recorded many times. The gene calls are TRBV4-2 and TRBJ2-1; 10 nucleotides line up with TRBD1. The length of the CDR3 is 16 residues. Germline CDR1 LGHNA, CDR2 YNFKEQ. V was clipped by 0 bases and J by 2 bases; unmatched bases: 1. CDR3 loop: CASSQEGTGAYNEQFF. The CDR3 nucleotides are TGTGCCAGCAGCCAAGAAGGGACAGGGGCCTACAATGAGCAGTTCTTC.

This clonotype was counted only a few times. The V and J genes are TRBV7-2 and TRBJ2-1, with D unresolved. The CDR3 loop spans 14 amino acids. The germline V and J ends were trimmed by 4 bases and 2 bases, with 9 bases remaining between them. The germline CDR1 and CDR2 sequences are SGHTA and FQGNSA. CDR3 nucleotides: TGTGCCAGCAGCTCAAGCGTCGCCTACAATGAGCAGTTCTTC. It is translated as CASSSSVAYNEQFF.

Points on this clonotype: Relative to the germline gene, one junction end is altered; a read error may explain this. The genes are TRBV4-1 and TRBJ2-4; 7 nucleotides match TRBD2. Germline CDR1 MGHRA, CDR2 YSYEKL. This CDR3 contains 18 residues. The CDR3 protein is CASNQDPSGRARANIQYF. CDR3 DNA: TGCGCCAGCAACCAAGACCCCTCGGGGAGGGCCCGGGCAAACATTCAGTACTTC.

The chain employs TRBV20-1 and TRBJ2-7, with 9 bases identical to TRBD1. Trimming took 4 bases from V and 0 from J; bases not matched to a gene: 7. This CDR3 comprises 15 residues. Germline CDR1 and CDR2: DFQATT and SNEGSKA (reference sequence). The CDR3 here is CSATEGTGYSYEQYF. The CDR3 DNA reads TGCAGTGCTACCGAAGGGACAGGGTACTCCTACGAGCAGTACTTC.

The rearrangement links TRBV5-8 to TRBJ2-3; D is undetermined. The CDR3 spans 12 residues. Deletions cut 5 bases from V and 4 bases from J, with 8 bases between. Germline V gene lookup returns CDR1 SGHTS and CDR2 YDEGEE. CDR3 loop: CASRRTADTQYF. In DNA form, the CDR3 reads TGTGCCAGCAGGCGCACGGCAGATACGCAGTATTTT.

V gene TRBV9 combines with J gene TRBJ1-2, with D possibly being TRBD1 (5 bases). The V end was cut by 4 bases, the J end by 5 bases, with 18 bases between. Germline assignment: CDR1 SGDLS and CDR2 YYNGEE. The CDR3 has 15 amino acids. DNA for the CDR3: TGTGCCAGCAGCCCGGGACCAGATCCGGGGTATGGCTACACCTTC. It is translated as CASSPGPDPGYGYTF.

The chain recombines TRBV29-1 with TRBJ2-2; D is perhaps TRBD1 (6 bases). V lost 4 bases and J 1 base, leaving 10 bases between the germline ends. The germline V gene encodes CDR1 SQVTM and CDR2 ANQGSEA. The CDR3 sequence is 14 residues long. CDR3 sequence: CSVAPQGNTGELFF. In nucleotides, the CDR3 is TGCAGCGTTGCCCCACAGGGGAACACCGGGGAGCTGTTTTTT.

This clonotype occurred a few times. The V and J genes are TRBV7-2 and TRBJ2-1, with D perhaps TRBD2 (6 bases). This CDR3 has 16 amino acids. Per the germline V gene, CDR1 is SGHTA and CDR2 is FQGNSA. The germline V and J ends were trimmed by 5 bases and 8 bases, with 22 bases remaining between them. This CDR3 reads CASSALGRGELDEQFF. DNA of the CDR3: TGTGCCAGCAGCGCCTTAGGGCGGGGTGAGTTGGATGAGCAGTTCTTC.

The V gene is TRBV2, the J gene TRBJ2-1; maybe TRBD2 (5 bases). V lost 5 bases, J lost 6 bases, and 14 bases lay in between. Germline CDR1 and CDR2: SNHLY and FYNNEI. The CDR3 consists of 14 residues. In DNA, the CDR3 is TGTGCCAGCAGTCTGCAGGAGGACCCCAATGAGCAGTTCTTC. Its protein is CASSLQEDPNEQFF.

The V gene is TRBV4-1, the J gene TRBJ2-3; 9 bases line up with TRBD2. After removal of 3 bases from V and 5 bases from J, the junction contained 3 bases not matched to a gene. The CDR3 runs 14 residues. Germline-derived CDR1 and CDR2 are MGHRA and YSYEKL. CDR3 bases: TGCGCCAGCAGCCATATGACTAGCGGAGATACGCAGTATTTT. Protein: CASSHMTSGDTQYF.

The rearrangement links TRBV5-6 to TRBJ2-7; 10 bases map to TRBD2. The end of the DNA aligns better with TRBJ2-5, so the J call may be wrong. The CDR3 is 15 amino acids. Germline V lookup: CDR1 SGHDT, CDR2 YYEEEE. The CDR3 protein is CASTLLAGLQETQYF. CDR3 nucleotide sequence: TGTGCCAGCACCCTACTAGCGGGACTCCAAGAGACCCAGTACTTC.

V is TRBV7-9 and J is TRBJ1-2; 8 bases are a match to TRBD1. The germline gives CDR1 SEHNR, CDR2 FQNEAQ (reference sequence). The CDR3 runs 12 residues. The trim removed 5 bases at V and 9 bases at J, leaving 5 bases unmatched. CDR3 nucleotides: TGTGCCAGCAGCGATAACAGGGGGAGCTACACCTTC. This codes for CASSDNRGSYTF. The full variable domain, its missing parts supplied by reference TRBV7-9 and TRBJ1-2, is DTGVSQNPRHKITKRGQNVTFRCDPISEHNRLYWYRQTLGQGPEFLTYFQNEAQLEKSRLLSDRFSAERPKGSFSTLEIQRTEQGDSAMYLCASSDNRGSYTFGSGTRLTVV.

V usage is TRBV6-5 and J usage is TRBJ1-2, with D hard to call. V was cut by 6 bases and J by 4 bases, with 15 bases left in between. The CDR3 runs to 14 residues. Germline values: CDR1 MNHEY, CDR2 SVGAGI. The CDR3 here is CASSPRDQLYGYTF. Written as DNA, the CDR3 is TGTGCCAGCAGCCCAAGAGACCAGCTCTATGGCTACACCTTC.

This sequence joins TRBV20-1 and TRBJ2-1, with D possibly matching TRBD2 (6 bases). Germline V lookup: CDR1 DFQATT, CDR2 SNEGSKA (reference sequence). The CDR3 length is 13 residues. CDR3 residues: CGISGVRHGEQFF. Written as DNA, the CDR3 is TGCGGTATATCGGGGGTTAGGCACGGTGAGCAGTTCTTC.

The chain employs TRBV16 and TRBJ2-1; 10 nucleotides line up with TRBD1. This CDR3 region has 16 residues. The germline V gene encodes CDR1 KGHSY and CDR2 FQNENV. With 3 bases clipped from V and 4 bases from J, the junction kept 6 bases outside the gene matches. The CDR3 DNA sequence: TGTGCCAGCAGCCACCACGACAGGGGGCTATACAATGAGCAGTTCTTC. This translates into CASSHHDRGLYNEQFF.

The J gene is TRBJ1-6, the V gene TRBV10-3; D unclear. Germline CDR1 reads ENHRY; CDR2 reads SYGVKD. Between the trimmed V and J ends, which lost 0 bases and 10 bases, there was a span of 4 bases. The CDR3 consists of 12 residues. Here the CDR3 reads CAISESGSPLHF. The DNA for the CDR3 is TGTGCCATCAGTGAGTCGGGGTCACCCCTCCACTTT.

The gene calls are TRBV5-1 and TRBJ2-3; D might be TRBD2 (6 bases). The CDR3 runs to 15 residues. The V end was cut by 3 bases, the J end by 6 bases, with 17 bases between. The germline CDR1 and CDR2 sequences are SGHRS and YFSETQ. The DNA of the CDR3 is TGCGCCAGCAGCTGGCGGTTACTAGCTTCGGATACGCAGTATTTT. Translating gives CASSWRLLASDTQYF.

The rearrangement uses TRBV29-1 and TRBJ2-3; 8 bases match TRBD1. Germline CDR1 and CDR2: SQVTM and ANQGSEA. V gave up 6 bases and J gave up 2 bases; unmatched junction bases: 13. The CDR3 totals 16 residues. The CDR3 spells CSVAPWTGRPTDTQYF. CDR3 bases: TGCAGCGTGGCCCCCTGGACAGGGCGCCCCACAGATACGCAGTATTTT.

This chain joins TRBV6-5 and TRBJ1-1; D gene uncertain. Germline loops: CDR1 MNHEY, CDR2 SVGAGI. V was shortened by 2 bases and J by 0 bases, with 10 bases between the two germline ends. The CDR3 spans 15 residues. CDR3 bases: TGTGCCAGCAGTTACAATCCTAGTATGAACACTGAAGCTTTCTTT. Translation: CASSYNPSMNTEAFF.

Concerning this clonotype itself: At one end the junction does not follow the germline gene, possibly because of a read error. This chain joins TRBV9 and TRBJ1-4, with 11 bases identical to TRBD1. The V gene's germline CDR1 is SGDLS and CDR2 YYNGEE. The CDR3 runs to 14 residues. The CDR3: CASSAGTGGEELFF. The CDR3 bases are TGTGCCAGCAGCGCCGGGACAGGGGGTGAAGAACTGTTTTTT.

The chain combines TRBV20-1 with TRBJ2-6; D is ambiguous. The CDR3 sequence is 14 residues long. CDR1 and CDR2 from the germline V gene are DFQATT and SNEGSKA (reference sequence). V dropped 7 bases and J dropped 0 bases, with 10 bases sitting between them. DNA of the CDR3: TGCAGTGTCTTAGTTGGCTCTGGGGCCAACGTCCTGACTTTC. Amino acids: CSVLVGSGANVLTF.